The present T cell receptor (beta chain) was sequenced within a study of Graves' ophthalmopathy and Graves' hyperthyroidism. Study as a whole: If no ophthalmopathy appeared within 18 months of follow-up, hyperthyroidism was termed stable. Overall study results and limits: With approximately 88% sensitivity and 70% to 82% specificity, a 13-signature model separated ophthalmopathy from stable hyperthyroidism.

A note on this clonotype: Its antigen is currently unknown.

Germline V lookup: CDR1 GTSNPN, CDR2 SVGIG (reference sequence). CDR3 length equals 14 residues. Trimming removed 4 bases at V and 2 bases at J, with 12 bases between. Amplifying from RNA transcripts, the study obtained TCR beta CDR3 regions. The authors performed first-round RT-PCR with HTBI primers and then a second-round multiplex PCR. TCRdb reprocessed the multiplex PCR reads via MiXCR and lists one record per CDR3 protein. The sample lists around 1,200,000 distinct CDR3 sequences, 35% to 45% seen once, with approximately 12% in the top ten. Only newly diagnosed hyperthyroidism patients aged 18 to 65, with under 2 months' duration, were enrolled.

The source of this sequence is an adult man with Graves' hyperthyroidism. This chain connects TRBV30 to TRBJ1-5; D unresolved. Sequenced material: peripheral blood or thyroid tissue (not recorded which). In DNA form, the CDR3 reads TGTGCCTGGAATCCAGGCATGGGCAATCAGCCCCAGCATTTT. It is translated as CAWNPGMGNQPQHF.